This T cell receptor beta chain was obtained from a study of blood T cell repertoires in COVID-19. The recovered donors of Cohort 3 showed two negative PCRs, clearance, or symptom resolution. Germline V CDR1 and CDR2: SGHDT, YYEEEE. The CDR3 sequence is 15 residues long. V shed 4 bases, J shed 1 base, and the junction held 3 bases outside the gene matches. The assay was immunoSEQ multiplex PCR, and TCRdb's table has in-frame clones only and misses some. The sample shows 250,000 to 300,000 clones, more than 65% of them seen only once. The chain links TRBV5-6 to TRBJ2-3; 10 positions match TRBD2. The sample consisted of PBMCs or T cells enriched from blood (not recorded which). The source is a man aged 50 to 60 who had recovered from COVID-19. The CDR3 DNA reads as TGTGCCAGCAGCCTAGCGGGAGTGGGCACAGATACGCAGTATTTT. This gives the protein CASSLAGVGTDTQYF.